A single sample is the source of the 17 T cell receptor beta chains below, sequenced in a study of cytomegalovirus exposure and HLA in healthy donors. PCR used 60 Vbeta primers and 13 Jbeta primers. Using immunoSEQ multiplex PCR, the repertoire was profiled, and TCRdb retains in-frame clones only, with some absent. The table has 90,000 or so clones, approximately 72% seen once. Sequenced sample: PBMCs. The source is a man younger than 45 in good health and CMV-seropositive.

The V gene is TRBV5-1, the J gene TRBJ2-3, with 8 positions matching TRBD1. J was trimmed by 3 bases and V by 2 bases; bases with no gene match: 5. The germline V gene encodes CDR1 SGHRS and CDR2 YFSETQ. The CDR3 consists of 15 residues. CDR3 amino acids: CASSFRTGRTDTQYF. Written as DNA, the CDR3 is TGCGCCAGCAGCTTTAGGACAGGGAGGACAGATACGCAGTATTTT.

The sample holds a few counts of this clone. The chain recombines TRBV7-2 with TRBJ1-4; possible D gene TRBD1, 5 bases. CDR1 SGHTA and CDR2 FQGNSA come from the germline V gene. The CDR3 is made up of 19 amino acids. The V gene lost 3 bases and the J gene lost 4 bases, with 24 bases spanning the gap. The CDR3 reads CASSFVFPGTKGDNEKLFF. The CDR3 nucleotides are TGTGCCAGCAGCTTTGTTTTTCCAGGCACCAAAGGGGATAATGAAAAACTGTTTTTT.

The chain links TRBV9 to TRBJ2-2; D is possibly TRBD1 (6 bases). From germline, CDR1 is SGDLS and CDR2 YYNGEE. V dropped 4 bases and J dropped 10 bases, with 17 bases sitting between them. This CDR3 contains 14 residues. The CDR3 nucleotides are TGTGCCAGCAGCCCTCCGGGACAACCATCGGAGCTGTTTTTT. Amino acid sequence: CASSPPGQPSELFF.

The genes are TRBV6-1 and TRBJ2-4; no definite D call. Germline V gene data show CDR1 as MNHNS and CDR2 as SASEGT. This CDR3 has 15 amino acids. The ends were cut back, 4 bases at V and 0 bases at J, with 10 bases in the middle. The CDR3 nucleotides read TGTGCCAGCAGTGGACGCGGCATAGCCAAAAACATTCAGTACTTC. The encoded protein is CASSGRGIAKNIQYF.

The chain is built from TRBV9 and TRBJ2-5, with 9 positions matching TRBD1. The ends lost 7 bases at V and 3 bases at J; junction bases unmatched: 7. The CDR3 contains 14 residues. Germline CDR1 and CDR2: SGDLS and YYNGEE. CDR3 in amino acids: CASSLQGAEETQYF. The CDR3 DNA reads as TGTGCCAGCTCCTTACAGGGGGCCGAAGAGACCCAGTACTTC.

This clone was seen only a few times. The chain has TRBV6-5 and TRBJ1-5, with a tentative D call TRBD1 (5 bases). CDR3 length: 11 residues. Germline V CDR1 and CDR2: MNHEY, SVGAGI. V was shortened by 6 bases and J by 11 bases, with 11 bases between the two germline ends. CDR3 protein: CASSGGGAQHF. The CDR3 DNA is TGTGCCAGCAGCGGGGGAGGGGCCCAGCATTTT.

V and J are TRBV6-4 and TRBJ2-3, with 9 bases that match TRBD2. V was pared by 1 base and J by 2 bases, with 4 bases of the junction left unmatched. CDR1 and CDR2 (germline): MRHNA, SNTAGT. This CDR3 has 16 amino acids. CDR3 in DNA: TGTGCCAGCAGTGACTGGGCGGGGGGGCCCACAGATACGCAGTATTTT. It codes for CASSDWAGGPTDTQYF.

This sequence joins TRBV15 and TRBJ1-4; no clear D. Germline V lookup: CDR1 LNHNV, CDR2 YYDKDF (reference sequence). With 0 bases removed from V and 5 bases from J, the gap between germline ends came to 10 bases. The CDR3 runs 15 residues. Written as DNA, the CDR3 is TGTGCCACCAGCAGAGAGGCCAGTTTGAATGAAAAACTGTTTTTT. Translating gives CATSREASLNEKLFF. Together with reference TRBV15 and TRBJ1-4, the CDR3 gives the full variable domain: DAMVIQNPRYQVTQFGKPVTLSCSQTLNHNVMYWYQQKSSQAPKLLFHYYDKDFNNEADTPDNFQSRRPNTSFCFLDIRSPGLGDTAMYLCATSREASLNEKLFFGSGTQLSVL.

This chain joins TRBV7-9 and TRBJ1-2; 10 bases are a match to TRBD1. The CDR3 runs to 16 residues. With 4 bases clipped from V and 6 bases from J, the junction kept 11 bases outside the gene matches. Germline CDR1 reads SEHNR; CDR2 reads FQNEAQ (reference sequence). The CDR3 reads CASSSKGQGSTDGYTF. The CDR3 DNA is TGTGCCAGCAGCTCGAAGGGACAGGGGTCTACGGATGGCTACACCTTC.

The chain's CDR3 is CASSLLGYEQYF. CDR3 coding DNA: TGTGCCAGCAGTTTACTCGGGTACGAGCAGTACTTC. The chain carries TRBV28 and TRBJ2-7; D remains ambiguous. This CDR3 is 12 amino acids long. Trimming took 2 bases from V and 4 from J, leaving 6 bases between them. Germline V gene sequence: CDR1 MDHEN, CDR2 SYDVKM.

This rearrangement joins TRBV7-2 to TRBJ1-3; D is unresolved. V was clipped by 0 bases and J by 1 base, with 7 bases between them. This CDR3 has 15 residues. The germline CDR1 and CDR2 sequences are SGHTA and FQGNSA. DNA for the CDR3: TGTGCCAGCAGCTTAGCGACGGGTTCTGGAAACACCATATATTTT. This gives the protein CASSLATGSGNTIYF.

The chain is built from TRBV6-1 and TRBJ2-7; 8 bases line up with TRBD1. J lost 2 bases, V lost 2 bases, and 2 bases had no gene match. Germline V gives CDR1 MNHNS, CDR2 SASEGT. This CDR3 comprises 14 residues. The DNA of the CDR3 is TGTGCCAGCAGTGAACAGGGGGCGACCTACGAGCAGTACTTC. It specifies CASSEQGATYEQYF.

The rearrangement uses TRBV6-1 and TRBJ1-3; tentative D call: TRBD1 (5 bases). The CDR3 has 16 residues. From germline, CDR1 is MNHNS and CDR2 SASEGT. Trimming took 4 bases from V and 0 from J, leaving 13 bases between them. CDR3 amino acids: CASSGRGVSSGNTIYF. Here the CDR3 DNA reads TGTGCCAGCAGTGGGAGGGGCGTGAGCTCTGGAAACACCATATATTTT.

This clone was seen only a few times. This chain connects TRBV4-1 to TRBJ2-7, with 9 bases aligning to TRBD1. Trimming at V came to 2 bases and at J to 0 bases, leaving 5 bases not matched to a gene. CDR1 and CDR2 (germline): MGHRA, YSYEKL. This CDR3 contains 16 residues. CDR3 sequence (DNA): TGCGCCAGCAGCCAACGCCCGGGACAGGGCTCCTACGAGCAGTACTTC. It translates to CASSQRPGQGSYEQYF.

The CDR3 DNA follows: TGTGCCAGCAGTTTTAACGTCGGAGAGACCCAGTACTTC. Translating it yields CASSFNVGETQYF. The chain couples TRBV27 to TRBJ2-5, with no clear D. V lost 3 bases, J lost 4 bases, and 9 bases lay in between. CDR1 is MNHEY and CDR2 is SMNVEV in the germline V gene (reference sequence). This CDR3 spans 13 amino acids.

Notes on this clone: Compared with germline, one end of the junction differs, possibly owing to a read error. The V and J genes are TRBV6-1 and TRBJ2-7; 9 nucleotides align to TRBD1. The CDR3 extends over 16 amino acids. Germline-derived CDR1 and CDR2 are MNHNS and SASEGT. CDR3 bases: TGTGCCAGCACTGAATTCCGGGACAGGGACTCCTACGAGCAGTACTTC. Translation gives CASTEFRDRDSYEQYF.

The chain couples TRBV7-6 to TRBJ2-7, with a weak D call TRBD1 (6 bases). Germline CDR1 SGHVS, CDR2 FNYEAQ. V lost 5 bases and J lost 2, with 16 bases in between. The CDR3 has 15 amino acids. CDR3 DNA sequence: TGTGCCAGCAGCGCAGGGGCAGGGGTTACCTACGAGCAGTACTTC. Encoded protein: CASSAGAGVTYEQYF. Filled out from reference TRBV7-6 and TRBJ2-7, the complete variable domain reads GAGVSQSPRYKVTKRGQDVALRCDPISGHVSLYWYRQALGQGPEFLTYFNYEAQQDKSGLPNDRFSAERPEGSISTLTIQRTEQRDSAMYRCASSAGAGVTYEQYFGPGTRLTVT.